This TCR beta chain came from a study of blood T cell repertoires in COVID-19. Authors' processing steps: By means of reference gene primer amplification, nucleated cell counts were estimated. TCRdb's table, derived via immunoSEQ multiplex PCR, lists solely in-frame clones and lacks some. The V and J calls and the clone size are those of that table, but D and trimming were determined from the DNA. The data hold 300,000 to 500,000 clones, with approximately 88% observed a single time. Across about two dozen US areas, participants ranged in age from 18 to 89 years. Cohort assignment relied on participant-reported clinical history. V was cut by 4 bases and J by 0 bases, with 18 bases left in between. Germline lookup yields CDR1 SGHDN and CDR2 FVKESK. The CDR3 extends over 17 amino acids.

The origin of this receptor is a woman aged 25 to 45 with acute COVID-19. The sample comprised PBMCs or T cells enriched from blood (not recorded which). The genes are TRBV14 and TRBJ1-1; D is perhaps TRBD1 (5 bases). CDR3 amino acids: CASSPKGRQTLNTEAFF. In nucleotides, the CDR3 is TGTGCCAGCAGCCCTAAAGGTAGACAGACTCTGAACACTGAAGCTTTCTTT.